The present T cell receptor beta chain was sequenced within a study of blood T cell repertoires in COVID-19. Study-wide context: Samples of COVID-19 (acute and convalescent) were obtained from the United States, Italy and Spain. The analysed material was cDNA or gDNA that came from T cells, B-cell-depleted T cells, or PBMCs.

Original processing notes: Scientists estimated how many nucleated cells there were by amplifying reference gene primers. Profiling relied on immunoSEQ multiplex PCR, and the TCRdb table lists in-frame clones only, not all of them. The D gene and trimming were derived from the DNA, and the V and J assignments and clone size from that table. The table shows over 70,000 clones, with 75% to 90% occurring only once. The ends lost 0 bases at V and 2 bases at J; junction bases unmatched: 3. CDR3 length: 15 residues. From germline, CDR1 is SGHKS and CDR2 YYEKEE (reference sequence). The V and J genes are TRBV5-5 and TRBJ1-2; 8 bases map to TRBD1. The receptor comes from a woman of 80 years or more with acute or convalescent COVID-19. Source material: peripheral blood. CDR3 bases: TGTGCCAGCAGCTTGGCGCAGGGGGCGAACTATGGCTACACCTTC. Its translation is CASSLAQGANYGYTF.